This record concerns one TCR beta chain sequence. Its antigen is not known. The ends were cut back, 1 base at V and 5 bases at J, with 27 bases in the middle. Germline V lookup: CDR1 SEHNR, CDR2 FQNEAQ (reference sequence). The CDR3 has 19 amino acids. This entry is derived from a study of T cell responses to AZD1222 COVID-19 vaccine. Repertoires were generated with immunoSEQ multiplex PCR, while TCRdb's copy carries only in-frame clones and drops some. The table has about 120,000 clones, about 85% seen once. Findings of the study overall: Two AZD1222 administrations were followed by greater Spike-specific TCR breadth and depth.

The sequence was obtained from an adult in good health. Here the sequenced sample was peripheral blood, taken on day 0 of AZD1222 vaccination. This chain joins TRBV7-9 and TRBJ2-7, with TRBD2 as a possible D gene (7 bases). CDR3 region: CASSLGAGASGKIRDEQYF. In DNA form, the CDR3 reads TGTGCCAGCAGCTTAGGGGCGGGGGCTAGCGGAAAGATAAGGGACGAGCAGTACTTC.